The 20 T cell receptor beta chains listed next were all sequenced from one sample in a study of T cell repertoires in cytomegalovirus infection. TCRdb itself ran the reads through MiXCR, one entry per CDR3 protein. The profile shows around 260,000 distinct CDR3 sequences, 9.1% of them singletons. The sequenced material came from PBMCs. The receptor set was obtained from a human donor in good health (CMV status not recorded). Some clones in this sample may be carry-over from other donors' samples.

In its sample, this clonotype was seen a few times. V usage is TRBV30 and J usage is TRBJ2-6; D is perhaps TRBD1 (6 bases). The CDR3 has 15 residues. Germline values: CDR1 GTSNPN, CDR2 SVGIG (reference sequence). V was shortened by 3 bases and J by 4 bases, with 13 bases between the two germline ends. The CDR3 region is CAWSPGGSGANVLTF. As DNA, the CDR3 is TGTGCCTGGAGCCCTGGGGGCTCCGGGGCCAACGTCCTGACTTTC.

The rearrangement links TRBV20-1 to TRBJ2-2, with D tentatively TRBD2 (6 bases). Trimming pared 3 bases from V and 0 bases from J, leaving 17 bases between. CDR1 is DFQATT, CDR2 SNEGSKA, per germline (reference sequence). This CDR3 has 17 residues. CDR3 loop: CSARDTGTQANTGELFF. CDR3 sequence (DNA): TGCAGTGCTAGGGATACCGGGACTCAGGCGAACACCGGGGAGCTGTTTTTT.

This clonotype was detected ten times or more. V is TRBV7-2 and J is TRBJ1-3; D not certain. The V end lost 5 bases, the J end lost 0 bases, and 14 bases lay between the germline ends. From germline, CDR1 is SGHTA and CDR2 FQGNSA. The CDR3 spans 16 residues. The CDR3 DNA is TGTGCCAGCAGCGGTTCAGACGCCCGCTCTGGAAACACCATATATTTT. Translation gives CASSGSDARSGNTIYF.

The sample holds a few counts of this clonotype. The chain combines TRBV6-6 with TRBJ2-3, with D possibly being TRBD1 or TRBD2 (5 bases each). The V end was cut by 5 bases, the J end by 0 bases, with 9 bases between. Germline V gene sequence: CDR1 MNHNY, CDR2 SVGAGI (reference sequence). CDR3 size: 14 residues. This CDR3 reads CASSPGPSTDTQYF. CDR3 sequence (DNA): TGTGCCAGCAGTCCGGGGCCTAGCACAGATACGCAGTATTTT.

The chain links TRBV5-1 to TRBJ2-2; TRBD1 or TRBD2 may be the D gene (6 bases each). The germline V and J ends were trimmed by 4 bases and 6 bases, with 13 bases remaining between them. The germline gives CDR1 SGHRS, CDR2 YFSETQ. CDR3 length: 14 residues. CDR3 sequence: CASSRNREAGELFF. The DNA of the CDR3 is TGCGCCAGCAGCAGAAACAGGGAGGCCGGGGAGCTGTTTTTT. Drawing the rest from reference TRBV5-1 and TRBJ2-2, the complete variable domain is KAGVTQTPRYLIKTRGQQVTLSCSPISGHRSVSWYQQTPGQGLQFLFEYFSETQRNKGNFPGRFSGRQFSNSRSEMNVSTLELGDSALYLCASSRNREAGELFFGEGSRLTVL.

This clonotype has only a few counts. This rearrangement joins TRBV5-6 to TRBJ2-6; TRBD1 is a possible D gene (5 bases). Germline V gene data show CDR1 as SGHDT and CDR2 as YYEEEE. The V gene lost 1 base and the J gene lost 4 bases, with 12 bases spanning the gap. CDR3 length: 16 residues. This chain's CDR3 is CASSLLQGFGANVLTF. The DNA for the CDR3 is TGTGCCAGCAGCTTGCTCCAGGGTTTCGGGGCCAACGTCCTGACTTTC.

This clonotype has ten or more counts. The gene calls are TRBV11-2 and TRBJ2-3; possible D gene TRBD1, 6 bases. Trimming stripped 2 bases from V and 4 bases from J, with 10 bases between. The CDR3 contains 14 residues. CDR1 is SGHAT, CDR2 FQNNGV, per germline. CDR3 DNA: TGTGCCAGCAGCTTACAGGGGAACGCAGATACGCAGTATTTT. Translating it yields CASSLQGNADTQYF.

The sample holds many counts of this clonotype. The gene calls are TRBV12-3 or TRBV12-4 and TRBJ1-2; 9 positions agree with TRBD1. This CDR3 spans 17 amino acids. The ends lost 4 bases at V and 4 bases at J; junction bases unmatched: 13. Written as DNA, the CDR3 is TGTGCCAGCAGTTCCGGGACAGGGAGTTTATCGGGCTATGGCTACACCTTC. It is translated as CASSSGTGSLSGYGYTF.

The rearrangement links TRBV18 to TRBJ1-1, with D tentatively TRBD1 (5 bases). Trimming took 0 bases from V and 9 from J, leaving 17 bases between them. Germline loops: CDR1 KGHSH, CDR2 LQKENI. The CDR3 length is 15 residues. CDR3 protein: CASSPPSNGAQKAFF. Written as DNA, the CDR3 is TGTGCCAGCTCACCACCGAGCAACGGGGCACAAAAAGCTTTCTTT.

This clonotype was seen repeatedly, ten times or more. This chain connects TRBV12-3 or TRBV12-4 to TRBJ2-5; 9 bases are shared with TRBD2. CDR3 length: 17 amino acids. The ends lost 6 bases at V and 0 bases at J; junction bases unmatched: 11. The CDR3 reads CASSPPGAGGNQETQYF. CDR3 nucleotide sequence: TGTGCCAGCAGCCCCCCAGGAGCGGGGGGCAACCAAGAGACCCAGTACTTC.

The chain combines TRBV7-3 with TRBJ2-1; 7 bases align to TRBD1. CDR3 length: 13 residues. The ends lost 8 bases at V and 7 bases at J; junction bases unmatched: 8. CDR1 is SGHTA and CDR2 is FQGTGA in the germline V gene. For the CDR3, the DNA is TGTGCCAGCGGCCCAAAGACAGGGAATGAGCAGTTCTTC. Translation gives CASGPKTGNEQFF.

Only a few counts were recorded for this clonotype. The V and J genes are TRBV7-9 and TRBJ1-5; D call uncertain. Trimming left V 5 bases short and J 8 bases short, with 13 bases between. Germline V lookup: CDR1 SEHNR, CDR2 FQNEAQ (reference sequence). The CDR3 contains 13 residues. This chain's CDR3 is CASSLNSVEPQHF. CDR3 coding DNA: TGTGCCAGCAGCCTCAATTCAGTAGAGCCCCAGCATTTT.

The rearrangement joins TRBV29-1 to TRBJ2-1; D remains unclear. Germline CDR1 and CDR2: SQVTM and ANQGSEA. The CDR3 has 16 amino acids. Trimming removed 3 bases from V and 5 bases from J, with 20 bases in between. The CDR3 loop reads CSVEVGLGQVHNEQFF. The CDR3 nucleotides read TGCAGCGTTGAGGTGGGTCTAGGGCAGGTTCACAATGAGCAGTTCTTC.

The chain is built from TRBV5-6 and TRBJ2-2; the D gene is possibly TRBD2 (6 bases). V lost 4 bases to trimming and J lost 7 bases, with 14 bases between them. CDR1 and CDR2 from the germline V gene are SGHDT and YYEEEE. The CDR3 contains 14 residues. CDR3: CASSRLGSVGELFF. In DNA, the CDR3 is TGTGCCAGCAGCCGGCTCGGGAGTGTCGGGGAGCTGTTTTTT.

This clonotype was recorded a few times. The chain joins TRBV7-8 to TRBJ1-5, with 7 nucleotides matching TRBD1. CDR1 and CDR2 from the germline V gene are SGHVS and FQNEAQ. The CDR3 covers 17 residues. V was clipped by 1 base and J by 0 bases; unmatched bases: 6. The CDR3 nucleotides read TGTGCCAGCAGCTTAGAGGGACAGTTATATAGCAATCAGCCCCAGCATTTT. This translates into CASSLEGQLYSNQPQHF.

The genes are TRBV18 and TRBJ2-5; TRBD1 agrees at 7 bases. J was trimmed by 5 bases and V by 6 bases; bases with no gene match: 9. The germline CDR1 and CDR2 sequences are KGHSH and LQKENI. The CDR3 spans 14 residues. DNA for the CDR3: TGTGCCAGCTCCCCGGTGGGACAGACGGAGACCCAGTACTTC. It translates to CASSPVGQTETQYF.

This clonotype has a handful of counts. In DNA form, the CDR3 reads TGCAGTGCCCTGACGGACAGTTCCTACGAGCAGTACTTC. Encoded protein: CSALTDSSYEQYF. The genes are TRBV20-1 and TRBJ2-7; tentatively, D is TRBD1 (6 bases). Germline V gene lookup returns CDR1 DFQATT and CDR2 SNEGSKA (reference sequence). Trimming removed 6 bases at V and 1 base at J, with 13 bases between. CDR3 length: 13 residues.

This clonotype appeared many times. The rearrangement links TRBV6-2 or TRBV6-3 to TRBJ1-1; D remains ambiguous. CDR1 and CDR2 (germline): MNHEY, SVGEGT. The germline V and J ends were trimmed by 2 bases and 1 base, with 8 bases remaining between them. There are 14 residues in the CDR3. The CDR3 loop reads CASSYPPRNTEAFF. Here the CDR3 DNA reads TGTGCCAGCAGTTACCCGCCGAGGAACACTGAAGCTTTCTTT.

The rearrangement joins TRBV6-5 to TRBJ2-7; TRBD2 aligns across 7 bases. This CDR3 region has 13 residues. The germline V gene encodes CDR1 MNHEY and CDR2 SVGAGI. Trimming cost V 6 bases and J 7 bases; bases outside gene matches: 9. The CDR3 nucleotides are TGTGCCAGCAGAAGTTACGCGGGGGAGGAGCAGTACTTC. It encodes CASRSYAGEEQYF.

Many counts were recorded for this clonotype. J is TRBJ2-5 and V is TRBV7-2; D is perhaps TRBD2 (7 bases). Germline lookup yields CDR1 SGHTA and CDR2 FQGNSA. Trimming shortened V by 5 bases and J by 4 bases, and 20 bases separated the two germline ends. There are 16 residues in the CDR3. CDR3 nucleotide sequence: TGTGCCAGCAGCCTCTTAGGCCTAAGGGGGGGAGAGACCCAGTACTTC. This encodes CASSLLGLRGGETQYF.